This entry lists 18 T cell receptor beta chains sequenced from one sample in a study of T cell clonotyping in hematopoietic cell transplantation. Sequencing used immunoSEQ multiplex PCR; TCRdb keeps in-frame clones, though not all of them. Of tens of thousands of clones in the sample, 93% were seen once. The time point is: recipient sample about 28 days before transplant, after cytoreduction. Specimen: peripheral blood mononuclear cells, collected before stem cell transplant. Receptor source: a man over 45 with acute myeloid leukemia. Some clones in this sample may be carry-over from other donors' samples.

The chain couples TRBV4-3 to TRBJ2-2; 7 nucleotides line up with TRBD2. The germline CDR1 and CDR2 sequences are LGHNA and YSLEER. V shed 4 bases and J 4 bases; nucleotides not matched to a gene: 6. This CDR3 is 15 amino acids long. The CDR3 DNA reads TGCGCCAGCAGCCGCCCGGCTAGCGGCACCGGGGAGCTGTTTTTT. Protein sequence: CASSRPASGTGELFF.

The chain joins TRBV7-6 to TRBJ1-2; TRBD1 is a possible D gene (5 bases). Germline V gene data show CDR1 as SGHVS and CDR2 as FNYEAQ. Trimming cost V 5 bases and J 2 bases, with 9 bases left between them. The CDR3 contains 13 residues. CDR3 nucleotide sequence: TGTGCCAGCAGCCCGGACACCAACTATGGCTACACCTTC. This codes for CASSPDTNYGYTF.

CDR3 coding DNA: TGTGCCTGGAGCCCAGGGGAAGGCTACACCTTC. It is translated as CAWSPGEGYTF. The chain has TRBV30 and TRBJ1-2, with a weak D call TRBD1 (6 bases). V lost 3 bases, J lost 8 bases, and 10 bases lay in between. The CDR3 is 11 residues long. Germline loops: CDR1 GTSNPN, CDR2 SVGIG (reference sequence).

The chain recombines TRBV6-6 with TRBJ2-5; weak D call: TRBD1 (6 bases). The ends were cut back, 4 bases at V and 4 bases at J, with 7 bases in the middle. The CDR3 is 12 amino acids. Germline assignment: CDR1 MNHNY and CDR2 SVGAGI (reference sequence). The CDR3 loop reads CASSSQGETQYF. Here the CDR3 DNA reads TGTGCCAGCAGTTCACAGGGAGAGACCCAGTACTTC.

The CDR3 bases are TGTGCCAGCAGTGAATGGGGGCGGGGTAGCTCCTACAATGAGCAGTTCTTC. This gives the protein CASSEWGRGSSYNEQFF. The V gene is TRBV25-1, the J gene TRBJ2-1, with D perhaps being TRBD1 or TRBD2 (6 bases each). The CDR3 length is 17 residues. V gave up 1 base and J gave up 0 bases, with 13 bases separating them. Per the germline V gene, CDR1 is MGHDK and CDR2 is SYGVNS.

The CDR3 loop reads CASSAPPEGGEKLFF. CDR3 bases: TGTGCCAGCAGTGCGCCCCCGGAAGGAGGGGAAAAACTGTTTTTT. V usage is TRBV6-1 and J usage is TRBJ1-4; no definite D call. This CDR3 region has 15 residues. Trimming cost V 4 bases and J 8 bases, with 17 bases left between them. CDR1 is MNHNS, CDR2 SASEGT, per germline.

Only one count was recorded for this clone. V and J are TRBV21-1 and TRBJ2-2; the D call of TRBD1 is as the table states it, not checked on the DNA. TRBV21-1 is annotated as a pseudogene. The CDR3 has 20 residues. The CDR3 sequence is CASSKGFGQAIYPGTGELFF. CDR3 DNA sequence: TGTGCCAGCAGCAAAGGATTTGGACAGGCTATCTATCCGGGCACCGGGGAGCTGTTTTTT.

The rearrangement uses TRBV5-1 and TRBJ1-2, with D possibly matching TRBD1 (5 bases). There are 16 residues in the CDR3. V was pared by 4 bases and J by 1 base, with 17 bases between. CDR1 is SGHRS and CDR2 is YFSETQ in the germline V gene. The CDR3 loop reads CASSPTGTAINYGYTF. The CDR3 bases are TGCGCCAGCAGCCCAACCGGGACCGCTATTAACTATGGCTACACCTTC. The full variable domain, rest sourced from reference TRBV5-1 and TRBJ1-2, is KAGVTQTPRYLIKTRGQQVTLSCSPISGHRSVSWYQQTPGQGLQFLFEYFSETQRNKGNFPGRFSGRQFSNSRSEMNVSTLELGDSALYLCASSPTGTAINYGYTFGSGTRLTVV.

This clone showed up just a few times. The chain employs TRBV7-3 and TRBJ1-1, with D unresolved. V was clipped by 0 bases and J by 4 bases, with 15 bases between them. Germline V lookup: CDR1 SGHTA, CDR2 FQGTGA. This CDR3 region has 16 residues. CDR3 nucleotide sequence: TGTGCCAGCAGCTTAACCAGGTCAGTCAGGCCCACTGAAGCTTTCTTT. It encodes CASSLTRSVRPTEAFF.

This clone was seen once. The V call is TRBV28, the J call TRBJ1-2; possibly TRBD1 for D (6 bases). The CDR3 sequence is 13 residues long. Germline V CDR1 and CDR2: MDHEN, SYDVKM. V lost 7 bases and J lost 4, with 13 bases in between. The CDR3 DNA reads as TGTGCCAGCAACACCGAGGGGGTCTATGGCTACACCTTC. It yields the protein CASNTEGVYGYTF.

The chain is built from TRBV21-1 and TRBJ1-2. TRBV21-1 is a documented pseudogene. This CDR3 is built from 13 residues. CDR3 sequence reads: CASSPREGYGYTF. CDR3 nucleotides: TGTGCCAGCAGCCCTCGAGAAGGATATGGCTACACCTTC.

This chain uses TRBV11-2 with TRBJ1-1; 7 nucleotides align to TRBD1. Looked up from germline, CDR1 is SGHAT and CDR2 is FQNNGV. The CDR3 is made up of 13 amino acids. V dropped 5 bases and J dropped 7; count of bases not matched to a gene: 7. The CDR3, as DNA: TGTGCCAGCAGCAAACTTCAGGGGGGTGAAGCTTTCTTT. This encodes CASSKLQGGEAFF.

The genes are TRBV7-3 and TRBJ1-6; D gene unclear. This CDR3 spans 15 amino acids. With 3 bases removed from V and 7 bases from J, the gap between germline ends came to 13 bases. Germline CDR1 reads SGHTA; CDR2 reads FQGTGA. Written as DNA, the CDR3 is TGTGCCAGCAGCTTGTACAGCCCGCCCAATTCACCCCTCCACTTT. Translation gives CASSLYSPPNSPLHF.

The rearrangement joins TRBV5-6 to TRBJ2-3; D gene unclear. V lost 2 bases to trimming and J lost 1 base, with 14 bases between them. Germline CDR1 reads SGHDT; CDR2 reads YYEEEE. CDR3 length equals 16 residues. The CDR3 spells CASSFLAQWGTDTQYF. The DNA for the CDR3 is TGTGCCAGCAGCTTCCTCGCCCAATGGGGCACAGATACGCAGTATTTT.

The J gene is TRBJ2-5, the V gene TRBV30; TRBD2 agrees at 11 bases. The CDR3 sequence is 16 residues long. V was clipped by 1 base and J by 1 base; unmatched bases: 5. The germline CDR1 and CDR2 sequences are GTSNPN and SVGIG (reference sequence). Here the CDR3 DNA reads TGTGCCTGGAGTGGCACTAGCGGGAGATTCCAAGAGACCCAGTACTTC. Translated, it gives CAWSGTSGRFQETQYF.

The V call is TRBV28, the J call TRBJ1-5, with D uncertain. V was pared by 6 bases and J by 4 bases, with 7 bases between. Looked up from germline, CDR1 is MDHEN and CDR2 is SYDVKM. The CDR3 is 12 amino acids. CDR3 DNA: TGTGCCAGCAGCTTGATGAATCAGCCCCAGCATTTT. Translated, it gives CASSLMNQPQHF.

This clone has only one observation. The V call is TRBV2, the J call TRBJ1-1; possible D gene TRBD1, 6 bases. Trimming shortened V by 7 bases and J by 1 base, and 13 bases separated the two germline ends. CDR1 and CDR2 (germline): SNHLY, FYNNEI. This CDR3 is 14 amino acids long. DNA of the CDR3: TGTGCCAGCAAGAAGGACAGTGGGAACACTGAAGCTTTCTTT. Translating it yields CASKKDSGNTEAFF.

With regard to this clone: Other DNA sequences from this sample encode an identical CDR3 as well. V usage is TRBV4-1 and J usage is TRBJ1-2; 10 bases agree with TRBD1. Germline values: CDR1 MGHRA, CDR2 YSYEKL. CDR3 length equals 15 residues. The trim removed 4 bases at V and 1 base at J, leaving 3 bases unmatched. This CDR3 reads CASSPRTGGNYGYTF. CDR3 in DNA: TGCGCCAGCAGCCCGCGGACAGGGGGTAACTATGGCTACACCTTC.